These T cell receptor beta chains were read from a single sample in a study of blood T cell repertoires in COVID-19. TCRdb's table, derived via immunoSEQ multiplex PCR, lists solely in-frame clones and lacks some. The data show around 200,000 clones, approximately 84% seen once. The material sequenced was peripheral blood. Source of these receptors: a woman at least 80 years old with acute or convalescent COVID-19. CDR3s include the opening cysteine and the closing phenylalanine or tryptophan. The order of the fields is clone size, V gene, J gene, D gene, CDR3 protein, CDR3 DNA. D genes are given only for firm matches. Size tells how often a clone was seen (once, few, many) or the class of an expanded clone, and some rows leave it out.

.	TRBV18	TRBJ1-1	TRBD1	CASSPGQDTEAFF	TGTGCCAGCTCACCAGGACAGGACACTGAAGCTTTCTTT
.	TRBV11-3	TRBJ2-3	.	CASSSNTDTQYF	TGTGCCAGCAGCTCCAACACAGATACGCAGTATTTT
.	TRBV4-1	TRBJ2-1	.	CASSHPSDEQFF	TGCGCCAGCAGCCATCCTTCGGATGAGCAGTTCTTC
.	TRBV29-1	TRBJ2-5	.	CSAWYGRGQETQYF	TGCAGCGCCTGGTATGGGAGAGGGCAAGAGACCCAGTACTTC
.	TRBV30	TRBJ2-3	TRBD2	CAWSVSSHLGGRTDTQYF	TGTGCCTGGAGTGTCTCGTCTCATCTGGGAGGGAGAACAGATACGCAGTATTTT
.	TRBV29-1	TRBJ1-2	.	CSVGGRSGAGYTF	TGCAGCGTTGGGGGCCGTTCAGGGGCTGGCTACACCTTC
.	TRBV6-5	TRBJ1-2	.	CASSPTTGTYGYTF	TGTGCCAGCAGTCCAACTACAGGGACCTATGGCTACACCTTC
.	TRBV12-3/TRBV12-4	TRBJ1-1	.	CASSPRTETEAFF	TGTGCCAGCAGTCCCAGGACAGAAACTGAAGCTTTCTTT
.	TRBV3-1/TRBV3-2	TRBJ1-2	TRBD1	CASSHRGGAGYGYTF	TGTGCCAGCAGTCACAGGGGGGGGGCGGGCTATGGCTACACCTTC
.	TRBV3-1/TRBV3-2	TRBJ1-1	.	CASSHAENTEAFF	TGTGCCAGCAGCCACGCGGAGAACACTGAAGCTTTCTTT
.	TRBV6-6	TRBJ2-5	.	CASSPEPVETQYF	TGTGCCAGCAGTCCGGAGCCTGTGGAGACCCAGTACTTC
.	TRBV29-1	TRBJ2-7	TRBD2	CSVYGGDYEQYF	TGCAGCGTCTACGGGGGGGACTACGAGCAGTACTTC
.	TRBV11-1	TRBJ2-2	TRBD2	CASSLWREEAGELFF	TGTGCCAGCAGCTTATGGCGGGAGGAGGCCGGGGAGCTGTTTTTT
once	TRBV7-2	TRBJ2-7	TRBD1	CASSLGQGTYEQYF	TGTGCCAGCAGCTTAGGACAGGGGACCTACGAGCAGTACTTC
.	TRBV2	TRBJ1-2	.	CASSGGAVWAYGYTF	TGTGCCAGCAGTGGCGGGGCAGTTTGGGCCTATGGCTACACCTTC
.	TRBV24-1	TRBJ2-5	.	CATSDPTESYQETQYF	TGTGCCACCAGTGACCCGACAGAAAGTTACCAAGAGACCCAGTACTTC
.	TRBV9	TRBJ2-3	TRBD1	CASSVAGQSTDTQYF	TGTGCCAGCAGCGTAGCGGGACAGTCCACAGATACGCAGTATTTT
.	TRBV2	TRBJ2-2	TRBD1	CASGLDRANTGELFF	TGTGCCAGCGGACTCGACAGGGCGAACACCGGGGAGCTGTTTTTT
.	TRBV28	TRBJ1-5	.	CASSFRQTSNQPQHF	TGTGCCAGCAGTTTCAGGCAGACTAGCAATCAGCCCCAGCATTTT
once	TRBV2	TRBJ2-3	TRBD1	CASAGDRGTDTQYF	TGTGCCAGCGCTGGGGACAGGGGCACAGATACGCAGTATTTT
.	TRBV30	TRBJ1-2	TRBD1	CAWSRGQGDGYTF	TGTGCCTGGAGTCGGGGACAGGGAGATGGCTACACCTTC
few	TRBV28	TRBJ1-5	.	CASNKQGRQPQHF	TGTGCCAGCAATAAACAGGGACGCCAGCCCCAGCATTTT
.	TRBV11-2	TRBJ2-5	TRBD2	CASSFSGRETQYF	TGTGCCAGCAGCTTTAGCGGGAGGGAGACCCAGTACTTC
.	TRBV5-1	TRBJ2-7	.	CASSLRTELEQYF	TGCGCCAGCAGCTTGAGGACAGAGCTCGAGCAGTACTTC
.	TRBV11-2	TRBJ1-2	.	CASSFDSLAYGYTF	TGTGCCAGCAGCTTTGACAGCCTTGCCTATGGCTACACCTTC
.	TRBV15	TRBJ2-7	.	CATSRAANSRGYEQYF	TGTGCCACCAGCAGAGCGGCAAACTCCCGCGGCTACGAGCAGTACTTC
.	TRBV4-2	TRBJ2-7	.	CASRGGGEAEQYF	TGTGCCAGCAGAGGGGGCGGGGAGGCCGAGCAGTACTTC
.	TRBV6-5	TRBJ1-2	.	CASTTGHRGYTF	TGTGCCAGCACCACAGGGCATCGGGGCTACACCTTC
.	TRBV6-4	TRBJ2-7	TRBD2	CAGKTGLAGEEQYF	TGTGCCGGGAAGACGGGACTAGCGGGAGAGGAGCAGTACTTC
.	TRBV6-2/TRBV6-3	TRBJ2-1	TRBD2	CASSPRTSGAYNEQFF	TGTGCCAGCAGTCCCCGGACTAGCGGAGCCTACAATGAGCAGTTCTTC
.	TRBV28	TRBJ2-7	.	CASSLGPLGGLNHEQYF	TGTGCCAGCAGTTTAGGGCCCCTCGGGGGGCTTAACCACGAGCAGTACTTC
.	TRBV5-4	TRBJ2-2	TRBD2	CASSLVSGRNGGELFF	TGTGCCAGCAGCTTGGTTAGCGGGAGGAATGGCGGGGAGCTGTTTTTT
few	TRBV7-2	TRBJ1-6	.	CASSLVGGTSSYNSPLHF	TGTGCCAGCAGCTTAGTGGGCGGGACGTCTAGTTATAATTCACCCCTCCACTTT